This is a list of T cell receptor beta chains from one sample in a study of T-cell memory formation after mild COVID-19. TCRdb recomputed calls from the 5' RACE reads with MiXCR, one row per CDR3 protein. The table includes about 390,000 distinct CDR3 sequences, roughly 20% detected once. Sequencing was done on a sample of PBMCs or a T cell subset sorted from them (not recorded which). These receptors were taken from an adult woman who had mild COVID-19 (a few samples of this study predate the infection). Cell type and time point are not known. Each CDR3 is given with its conserved first and last residue. The order of the fields is J gene, clone size, D gene, V gene, CDR3 DNA, CDR3 protein. A D gene is named only where the DNA matches it firmly. Not every row has a clone size; where given, it reads once, few, many or a size class.

>TRBJ2-1|few|TRBD2|TRBV7-6
TGTGCCAGCAGCTCCGAAGCGGGGGGGCCGGGTGAGCAGTTCTTC
CASSSEAGGPGEQFF
>TRBJ2-5|few|TRBD1|TRBV7-9
TGTGCCAGCAGCTTCGTGGGACAGGGGCCAGAGACCCAGTACTTC
CASSFVGQGPETQYF
>TRBJ2-3|.|.|TRBV7-2
TGTGCCAGCAGCCCCCGGGTAGCGGAGCTCACAGATACGCAGTATTTT
CASSPRVAELTDTQYF
>TRBJ2-5|.|.|TRBV12-3/TRBV12-4
TGTGCCAGCAGCCGGACAGAAGGCCCCCAGACCCAGTACTTC
CASSRTEGPQTQYF
>TRBJ2-2|few|TRBD2|TRBV5-1
TGCGCCAGCAGCGTGACTAGCACCCAGGGCGGGGAGCTGTTTTTT
CASSVTSTQGGELFF
>TRBJ2-7|.|TRBD2|TRBV20-1
TGCAGTGCGTGGACTAGCGGGGGGATCTCCTACGAGCAGTACTTC
CSAWTSGGISYEQYF
>TRBJ2-2|few|.|TRBV29-1
TGCAGCGTTGGTATGGGGACGGCGGGCACCGGGGAGCTGTTTTTT
CSVGMGTAGTGELFF
>TRBJ2-1|few|.|TRBV2
TGTGCCAGCAGTGTTAAGGCTAGCGAACTTAACAATGAGCAGTTCTTC
CASSVKASELNNEQFF
>TRBJ2-1|.|TRBD2|TRBV24-1
TGTGCCACCAAGAGCTCGAGCGGGGGAAGCAACAATGAGCAGTTCTTC
CATKSSSGGSNNEQFF
>TRBJ1-1|.|.|TRBV7-2
TGTGCCAGCAGCTTTTCAGGGGCCCCGAACACTGAAGCTTTCTTT
CASSFSGAPNTEAFF
>TRBJ1-2|.|.|TRBV19
TGTGCCAGTAGTGCCAGGGCGAATGGCTACACCTTC
CASSARANGYTF
>TRBJ1-2|few|.|TRBV20-1
TGCAGTGCTAGTAATTATGGCTACACCTTC
CSASNYGYTF
>TRBJ1-1|once|.|TRBV3-1
TGTGCCAGCAGCCGAACGACAGCCGAAGCTTTCTTT
CASSRTTAEAFF
>TRBJ2-3|few|TRBD2|TRBV7-9
TGTGCCAGCAGCTTCCGACTAGCGGGAGACGCAGATACGCAGTATTTT
CASSFRLAGDADTQYF
>TRBJ2-1|few|.|TRBV5-1
TGCGCCAGCAGCTTGGTTCCTGGCAATGAGCAGTTCTTC
CASSLVPGNEQFF
>TRBJ1-2|.|TRBD1|TRBV4-1
TGCGCCAGCAGCCTTCTTGACAGGGGTATAGGCTATGGCTACACCTTC
CASSLLDRGIGYGYTF
>TRBJ2-3|few|TRBD2|TRBV29-1
TGCAGCGTTGAGAGACTAGCGGGAGGGATTGGAGATACGCAGTATTTT
CSVERLAGGIGDTQYF
>TRBJ1-2|.|.|TRBV29-1
TGCAGCGTTGATATAGGGGGCTATGGCTACACCTTC
CSVDIGGYGYTF
>TRBJ2-7|many|TRBD2|TRBV4-1
TGCGCCAGCAGCCAACCCACCGCGGGGGGAAGATCATCCTACGAGCAGTACTTC
CASSQPTAGGRSSYEQYF
>TRBJ2-7|.|.|TRBV11-3
TGTGCCAGCAGCTCTCCGGAGTCCTACGAGCAGTACTTC
CASSSPESYEQYF
>TRBJ1-1|.|.|TRBV3-1
TGTGCCAGCAGCCGAAGGAAAGATGAAGCTTTCTTT
CASSRRKDEAFF
>TRBJ2-7|.|TRBD2|TRBV7-9
TGTGCCAGCAGCAGACTAGCGGGGGGGTCCTACGAGCAGTACTTC
CASSRLAGGSYEQYF
>TRBJ2-3|.|TRBD2|TRBV19
TGTGCCAGTAGTTTCAGTGCGGGAGGGCCGGCAGATACGCAGTATTTT
CASSFSAGGPADTQYF
>TRBJ2-2|few|TRBD2|TRBV4-2
TGTGCCAGCAGCCAACATGGACTAGCGGGAGACTTGGCCGGGGAGCTGTTTTTT
CASSQHGLAGDLAGELFF